The rows below give T cell receptor beta chains drawn from one sample of a study of blood T cell repertoires in COVID-19. TCRdb's table, derived via immunoSEQ multiplex PCR, lists solely in-frame clones and lacks some. Among over 150,000 clones listed, roughly 85% were seen once. Source material: peripheral blood. The source is a man between 35 and 55 years old with acute or convalescent COVID-19. Each CDR3 is given with its conserved first and last residue. A D gene is named only where the DNA matches it firmly. Only some rows state a clone size, as once, few, many or a class for expanded clones.

d_gene: TRBD2
abundance: few
v_gene: TRBV3-1/TRBV3-2
j_gene: TRBJ2-3
CDR3aa: CASSRRLAGGPDTQYF
CDR3nt: TGTGCCAGCAGTCGGAGACTAGCGGGGGGACCAGATACGCAGTATTTT

d_gene: .
abundance: .
v_gene: TRBV7-5
j_gene: TRBJ1-4
CDR3aa: CAGTAREKLFF
CDR3nt: TGTGCCGGGACAGCTAGAGAAAAACTGTTTTTT

d_gene: .
abundance: .
v_gene: TRBV9
j_gene: TRBJ2-2
CDR3aa: CASSVGVHSGGELFF
CDR3nt: TGTGCCAGCAGCGTCGGGGTCCATTCTGGCGGGGAGCTGTTTTTT

d_gene: .
abundance: .
v_gene: TRBV30
j_gene: TRBJ2-7
CDR3aa: CAWSETTGEQYF
CDR3nt: TGTGCCTGGAGCGAAACGACTGGGGAGCAGTACTTC

d_gene: TRBD1
abundance: .
v_gene: TRBV7-3
j_gene: TRBJ1-6
CDR3aa: CANSPQGQGNSPLHF
CDR3nt: TGTGCCAACAGCCCACAGGGACAGGGCAATTCACCCCTCCACTTT

d_gene: TRBD1
abundance: once
v_gene: TRBV6-5
j_gene: TRBJ2-1
CDR3aa: CAGTDLYNEQFF
CDR3nt: TGTGCCGGGACAGACCTCTACAATGAGCAGTTCTTC

d_gene: .
abundance: .
v_gene: TRBV7-3
j_gene: TRBJ2-3
CDR3aa: CASSQGGAGTDTQYF
CDR3nt: TGTGCCAGCAGCCAAGGGGGGGCCGGCACAGATACGCAGTATTTT

d_gene: .
abundance: .
v_gene: TRBV6-5
j_gene: TRBJ1-1
CDR3aa: CASRGGTEAFF
CDR3nt: TGTGCCAGCAGAGGGGGCACTGAAGCTTTCTTT

d_gene: .
abundance: .
v_gene: TRBV11-2
j_gene: TRBJ1-2
CDR3aa: CASSLGYRAMVEGYTF
CDR3nt: TGTGCCAGCAGCTTAGGGTACCGTGCGATGGTGGAGGGCTACACCTTC

d_gene: TRBD2
abundance: .
v_gene: TRBV11-2
j_gene: TRBJ2-2
CDR3aa: CASSLDITGGAGGELFF
CDR3nt: TGTGCCAGCAGCTTAGACATTACCGGGGGGGCCGGCGGGGAGCTGTTTTTT

d_gene: .
abundance: .
v_gene: TRBV2
j_gene: TRBJ2-3
CDR3aa: CASSPDSAGDTQYF
CDR3nt: TGTGCCAGCAGTCCCGACAGCGCCGGTGATACGCAGTATTTT

d_gene: .
abundance: .
v_gene: TRBV2
j_gene: TRBJ1-2
CDR3aa: CASSEALAANYGYTF
CDR3nt: TGTGCCAGCAGTGAAGCGCTGGCAGCTAACTATGGCTACACCTTC

d_gene: .
abundance: .
v_gene: TRBV11-2
j_gene: TRBJ1-6
CDR3aa: CASSLEGRSSSYNSPLHF
CDR3nt: TGTGCCAGCAGCTTAGAGGGCAGGTCCAGCTCCTATAATTCACCCCTCCACTTT

d_gene: .
abundance: .
v_gene: TRBV4-2
j_gene: TRBJ1-4
CDR3aa: CASSHFQTAEKLFF
CDR3nt: TGTGCCAGCAGCCATTTCCAGACAGCTGAAAAACTGTTTTTT

d_gene: .
abundance: .
v_gene: TRBV11-2
j_gene: TRBJ1-5
CDR3aa: CASSLGQASGQPQHF
CDR3nt: TGTGCCAGCAGCTTGGGTCAGGCCTCCGGTCAGCCCCAGCATTTT

d_gene: .
abundance: .
v_gene: TRBV7-9
j_gene: TRBJ1-2
CDR3aa: CASSEGTLRPNYGYTF
CDR3nt: TGTGCCAGCAGCGAGGGGACACTAAGACCGAACTATGGCTACACCTTC

d_gene: .
abundance: .
v_gene: TRBV18
j_gene: TRBJ2-1
CDR3aa: CASSPRQDNGQFF
CDR3nt: TGTGCCAGCTCACCACGTCAGGACAATGGGCAGTTCTTC

d_gene: .
abundance: few
v_gene: TRBV6-1
j_gene: TRBJ1-6
CDR3aa: CASSEASSYNSPLHF
CDR3nt: TGTGCCAGCAGTGAAGCGAGCTCCTATAATTCACCCCTCCACTTT

d_gene: TRBD1
abundance: .
v_gene: TRBV27
j_gene: TRBJ1-2
CDR3aa: CASSPGTAKRVGYTF
CDR3nt: TGTGCCAGCAGTCCCGGGACAGCTAAAAGAGTTGGCTACACCTTC

d_gene: TRBD1
abundance: .
v_gene: TRBV3-1/TRBV3-2
j_gene: TRBJ1-2
CDR3aa: CASSQEPDRGSGYGYTF
CDR3nt: TGTGCCAGCAGCCAAGAACCGGACAGGGGGTCGGGCTATGGCTACACCTTC

d_gene: TRBD1
abundance: few
v_gene: TRBV5-1
j_gene: TRBJ1-2
CDR3aa: CASSLGGQGIDYTF
CDR3nt: TGCGCCAGCAGCTTGGGGGGACAGGGGATCGACTACACCTTC

d_gene: .
abundance: .
v_gene: TRBV5-6
j_gene: TRBJ1-2
CDR3aa: CASSLPGDRTYGYTF
CDR3nt: TGTGCCAGCAGCTTACCGGGCGACAGGACCTATGGCTACACCTTC

d_gene: .
abundance: .
v_gene: TRBV5-1
j_gene: TRBJ1-2
CDR3aa: CASSLEGAALAGYTF
CDR3nt: TGCGCCAGCAGCTTGGAAGGGGCCGCCTTGGCTGGCTACACCTTC

d_gene: TRBD1
abundance: .
v_gene: TRBV29-1
j_gene: TRBJ1-1
CDR3aa: CSVEGGTGKYTEAFF
CDR3nt: TGCAGCGTCGAAGGCGGGACAGGGAAGTACACTGAAGCTTTCTTT

d_gene: TRBD1
abundance: .
v_gene: TRBV5-1
j_gene: TRBJ1-2
CDR3aa: CASSPQQGAFYGYTF
CDR3nt: TGCGCCAGCAGCCCTCAACAGGGGGCATTCTATGGCTACACCTTC

d_gene: TRBD1
abundance: .
v_gene: TRBV7-2
j_gene: TRBJ2-2
CDR3aa: CASSFNRDSFITGELFF
CDR3nt: TGTGCCAGCAGCTTTAACCGGGACAGCTTTATAACCGGGGAGCTGTTTTTT

d_gene: .
abundance: .
v_gene: TRBV5-4
j_gene: TRBJ1-6
CDR3aa: CASSLEPRGESPLHF
CDR3nt: TGTGCCAGCAGCCTGGAACCCAGGGGAGAGTCACCCCTCCACTTT

d_gene: TRBD1
abundance: .
v_gene: TRBV29-1
j_gene: TRBJ2-5
CDR3aa: CSVAAGTGVEETQYF
CDR3nt: TGCAGCGTTGCCGCCGGGACAGGGGTCGAAGAGACCCAGTACTTC

d_gene: .
abundance: once
v_gene: TRBV11-3
j_gene: TRBJ2-1
CDR3aa: CASSLEGGASYNEQFF
CDR3nt: TGTGCCAGCAGCTTAGAGGGGGGGGCGTCCTACAATGAGCAGTTCTTC

d_gene: TRBD2
abundance: .
v_gene: TRBV11-2
j_gene: TRBJ2-3
CDR3aa: CASRRERGGSDTQYF
CDR3nt: TGTGCCAGCAGAAGGGAGCGGGGGGGGTCGGATACGCAGTATTTT

d_gene: .
abundance: .
v_gene: TRBV29-1
j_gene: TRBJ2-1
CDR3aa: CSVEDPQGRINEQFF
CDR3nt: TGCAGCGTTGAAGATCCACAGGGTCGGATCAATGAGCAGTTCTTC

d_gene: TRBD1
abundance: .
v_gene: TRBV7-9
j_gene: TRBJ2-7
CDR3aa: CASSHRDRIYEQYF
CDR3nt: TGTGCCAGCAGCCACCGGGACAGGATCTACGAGCAGTACTTC

d_gene: TRBD1
abundance: .
v_gene: TRBV7-2
j_gene: TRBJ1-3
CDR3aa: CASRQDRGPGNTIYF
CDR3nt: TGTGCCAGCAGGCAGGACAGGGGGCCTGGAAACACCATATATTTT

d_gene: .
abundance: once
v_gene: TRBV5-1
j_gene: TRBJ2-1
CDR3aa: CASSWEVAYNEQFF
CDR3nt: TGCGCCAGCAGCTGGGAGGTGGCCTACAATGAGCAGTTCTTC

d_gene: .
abundance: .
v_gene: TRBV7-6
j_gene: TRBJ2-3
CDR3aa: CASSPTASITDTQYF
CDR3nt: TGTGCCAGCAGCCCCACGGCTAGCATCACAGATACGCAGTATTTT

d_gene: .
abundance: .
v_gene: TRBV5-1
j_gene: TRBJ2-7
CDR3aa: CASSLDGLYEQYF
CDR3nt: TGCGCCAGCAGCTTGGACGGTCTCTACGAGCAGTACTTC

d_gene: .
abundance: .
v_gene: TRBV19
j_gene: TRBJ2-1
CDR3aa: CASSSRTPQSRFF
CDR3nt: TGTGCCAGTAGTTCCCGGACTCCCCAGAGTCGGTTCTTC

d_gene: TRBD1
abundance: .
v_gene: TRBV6-5
j_gene: TRBJ1-2
CDR3aa: CASSYSTGGYGYTF
CDR3nt: TGTGCCAGCAGTTACTCGACAGGGGGCTATGGCTACACCTTC

d_gene: TRBD2
abundance: .
v_gene: TRBV5-1
j_gene: TRBJ2-3
CDR3aa: CASSFASGVTDTQYF
CDR3nt: TGCGCCAGCAGCTTCGCTAGCGGGGTCACAGATACGCAGTATTTT

d_gene: TRBD2
abundance: .
v_gene: TRBV29-1
j_gene: TRBJ2-2
CDR3aa: CSVRITSAGELFF
CDR3nt: TGCAGCGTCCGTATTACTAGCGCCGGGGAGCTGTTTTTT

d_gene: TRBD1
abundance: .
v_gene: TRBV19
j_gene: TRBJ1-5
CDR3aa: CASSIRGPSNQPQHF
CDR3nt: TGTGCCAGTAGTATTAGGGGGCCCAGCAATCAGCCCCAGCATTTT

d_gene: TRBD2
abundance: .
v_gene: TRBV15
j_gene: TRBJ2-3
CDR3aa: CATNSGGLLDTQYF
CDR3nt: TGTGCCACCAATAGCGGGGGGCTCCTGGATACGCAGTATTTT

d_gene: .
abundance: once
v_gene: TRBV12-3/TRBV12-4
j_gene: TRBJ2-1
CDR3aa: CASSPRSDQEQFF
CDR3nt: TGTGCCAGCAGCCCCAGGTCGGATCAGGAGCAGTTCTTC

d_gene: .
abundance: .
v_gene: TRBV18
j_gene: TRBJ2-2
CDR3aa: CASSPPGHTNTGELFF
CDR3nt: TGTGCCAGCTCACCCCCGGGACACACGAACACCGGGGAGCTGTTTTTT

d_gene: .
abundance: .
v_gene: TRBV11-2
j_gene: TRBJ2-5
CDR3aa: CASSSPAGSGSWETQYF
CDR3nt: TGTGCCAGCAGCTCCCCCGCGGGTAGCGGTTCGTGGGAGACCCAGTACTTC

d_gene: .
abundance: .
v_gene: TRBV18
j_gene: TRBJ2-5
CDR3aa: CASSPGLRETQYF
CDR3nt: TGTGCCAGCTCACCAGGGCTCAGGGAGACCCAGTACTTC

d_gene: .
abundance: .
v_gene: TRBV18
j_gene: TRBJ2-7
CDR3aa: CASSPSRPTRLGHEQYF
CDR3nt: TGTGCCAGCTCACCAAGCCGCCCGACTAGGTTGGGGCACGAGCAGTACTTC

d_gene: .
abundance: .
v_gene: TRBV25-1
j_gene: TRBJ1-1
CDR3aa: CASSEAGESTEAFF
CDR3nt: TGTGCCAGCAGTGAAGCGGGGGAGAGCACTGAAGCTTTCTTT

d_gene: .
abundance: .
v_gene: TRBV5-1
j_gene: TRBJ2-5
CDR3aa: CASSLEAGKETQYF
CDR3nt: TGCGCCAGCAGCTTGGAGGCAGGGAAAGAGACCCAGTACTTC

d_gene: .
abundance: .
v_gene: TRBV5-1
j_gene: TRBJ1-4
CDR3aa: CASSLGDIRNEKLFF
CDR3nt: TGCGCCAGCAGCTTGGGGGACATCAGGAATGAAAAACTGTTTTTT

d_gene: .
abundance: .
v_gene: TRBV2
j_gene: TRBJ2-3
CDR3aa: CASSEASRVSGDTQYF
CDR3nt: TGTGCCAGCAGTGAAGCGAGCCGGGTGTCCGGAGATACGCAGTATTTT

d_gene: TRBD2
abundance: .
v_gene: TRBV5-8
j_gene: TRBJ2-2
CDR3aa: CASSLLAGGNTGELFF
CDR3nt: TGTGCCAGCAGCTTATTAGCGGGGGGGAACACCGGGGAGCTGTTTTTT

d_gene: TRBD1
abundance: once
v_gene: TRBV3-1/TRBV3-2
j_gene: TRBJ1-1
CDR3aa: CASSRSTGRGTEAFF
CDR3nt: TGTGCCAGCAGCCGATCGACAGGGAGAGGCACTGAAGCTTTCTTT

d_gene: TRBD1
abundance: .
v_gene: TRBV5-1
j_gene: TRBJ1-3
CDR3aa: CASSLMGQGANLGNTIYF
CDR3nt: TGCGCCAGCAGCTTGATGGGACAGGGGGCGAATCTCGGAAACACCATATATTTT

d_gene: TRBD1
abundance: .
v_gene: TRBV19
j_gene: TRBJ1-4
CDR3aa: CASSTEGAGSEKLFF
CDR3nt: TGTGCCAGTAGTACCGAGGGGGCTGGTAGTGAAAAACTGTTTTTT

d_gene: TRBD2
abundance: .
v_gene: TRBV5-6
j_gene: TRBJ2-3
CDR3aa: CASSSRRGNTDTQYF
CDR3nt: TGTGCCAGCAGCTCCCGGCGGGGGAACACAGATACGCAGTATTTT

d_gene: .
abundance: .
v_gene: TRBV3-1/TRBV3-2
j_gene: TRBJ2-5
CDR3aa: CASSQVGEYQETQYF
CDR3nt: TGTGCCAGCAGCCAAGTCGGGGAGTACCAAGAGACCCAGTACTTC